Each of the 25 T cell receptor beta chains below was sequenced from the same sample in a study of blood T cell repertoires in COVID-19. Sequencing was performed with immunoSEQ multiplex PCR; in TCRdb, only in-frame clones are kept and a portion is missing. The sample lists approximately 200,000 clones; 90% were seen once. What was sequenced was PBMCs or T cells enriched from blood (not recorded which). The receptors come from a young man who had recovered from COVID-19.

The CDR3 region has the DNA TGTGCCAGTAGTATGAAGGGACTAGCGGCCTACAATGAGCAGTTCTTC. Translating gives CASSMKGLAAYNEQFF. V gene TRBV19 combines with J gene TRBJ2-1, with 11 bases fitting TRBD2. Germline lookup yields CDR1 LNHDA and CDR2 SQIVND (reference sequence). V was clipped by 3 bases and J by 2 bases; unmatched bases: 3. CDR3 length equals 16 residues.

The J gene is TRBJ1-2, the V gene TRBV5-6; 9 bases are a match to TRBD1. With V trimmed by 4 bases and J by 4 bases, 5 bases remained unmatched. Germline V gene data show CDR1 as SGHDT and CDR2 as YYEEEE. This CDR3 comprises 14 residues. The CDR3 DNA reads as TGTGCCAGCAGCCAAGGACAGGGGACCTATGGCTACACCTTC. As protein: CASSQGQGTYGYTF. The whole variable domain, remainder taken from reference TRBV5-6 and TRBJ1-2, is DAGVTQSPTHLIKTRGQQVTLRCSPKSGHDTVSWYQQALGQGPQFIFQYYEEEERQRGNFPDRFSGHQFPNYSSELNVNALLLGDSALYLCASSQGQGTYGYTFGSGTRLTVV.

The V and J genes are TRBV7-8 and TRBJ2-1, with 13 bases aligning to TRBD2. Germline-derived CDR1 and CDR2 are SGHVS and FQNEAQ. J gave up 4 bases and V 1 base, and 10 bases lay outside the gene matches. The CDR3 covers 19 residues. Written as DNA, the CDR3 is TGTGCCAGCAGCTTAGGGGGGCTACTAGCGGGAGGGCCGTACAATGAGCAGTTCTTC. Its translation: CASSLGGLLAGGPYNEQFF.

The chain joins TRBV19 to TRBJ1-3; the D gene is possibly TRBD1 (5 bases). CDR1 LNHDA and CDR2 SQIVND come from the germline V gene (reference sequence). There are 14 residues in the CDR3. With 6 bases removed from V and 4 bases from J, the gap between germline ends came to 13 bases. The CDR3 DNA sequence: TGTGCCAGTAGAAACCTGGGGCTCGGAAACACCATATATTTT. Translating gives CASRNLGLGNTIYF.

This chain links TRBV7-8 with TRBJ1-1; 8 bases line up with TRBD1. The germline V gene has CDR1 SGHVS and CDR2 FQNEAQ. CDR3 length equals 15 residues. Unmatched junction bases numbered 5, after V lost 4 bases and J lost 1 base. The CDR3 loop is CASSSGQGGNTEAFF. DNA for the CDR3: TGTGCCAGCAGCTCAGGACAGGGCGGGAACACTGAAGCTTTCTTT.

The V and J genes are TRBV25-1 and TRBJ1-3; no clear D gene. Trimming took 4 bases from V and 4 from J, leaving 11 bases between them. The germline gives CDR1 MGHDK, CDR2 SYGVNS. The CDR3 contains 14 residues. As DNA, the CDR3 is TGTGCCAGCAGTGCGGCGGGGTGGGGAAACACCATATATTTT. Amino acids: CASSAAGWGNTIYF.

The chain joins TRBV27 to TRBJ2-7; D possibly corresponds to TRBD1 (5 bases). Trimming took 4 bases from V and 3 from J, leaving 16 bases between them. This CDR3 is 15 amino acids long. Germline-derived CDR1 and CDR2 are MNHEY and SMNVEV (reference sequence). Written as DNA, the CDR3 is TGTGCCAGCAGTTATTCAGGGATTGGTCACTACGAGCAGTACTTC. It is translated as CASSYSGIGHYEQYF.

The genes are TRBV30 and TRBJ2-7; 12 bases line up with TRBD2. With 4 bases clipped from V and 1 base from J, the junction kept 5 bases outside the gene matches. Per the germline V gene, CDR1 is GTSNPN and CDR2 is SVGIG (reference sequence). This CDR3 contains 15 residues. CDR3: CAWTSGLAGSYEQYF. For the CDR3, the DNA is TGTGCCTGGACCTCGGGACTAGCGGGTTCCTACGAGCAGTACTTC.

This rearrangement joins TRBV28 to TRBJ2-1; possible D gene TRBD2, 6 bases. Germline CDR1 and CDR2: MDHEN and SYDVKM. Trimming removed 11 bases at V and 4 bases at J, with 12 bases between. The CDR3 extends over 12 amino acids. CDR3: CAAGTPYNEQFF. The DNA for the CDR3 is TGTGCCGCCGGGACTCCTTACAATGAGCAGTTCTTC.

This sequence joins TRBV6-1 and TRBJ1-1; D remains ambiguous. Germline lookup yields CDR1 MNHNS and CDR2 SASEGT. V shed 2 bases and J shed 6 bases, with 7 bases lying between them. The CDR3 extends over 12 amino acids. CDR3 DNA: TGTGCCAGCAGTGAAAGGAGTGCTGAAGCTTTCTTT. This translates into CASSERSAEAFF.

The chain carries TRBV2 and TRBJ2-1, with TRBD1 matching 7 bases. CDR3 size: 15 residues. Trimming took 5 bases from V and 4 from J; bases not matched to a gene: 8. Germline CDR1 is SNHLY and CDR2 is FYNNEI. The CDR3 DNA follows: TGTGCCAGCAGTTTAGACAGGGAAGGATACAATGAGCAGTTCTTC. This encodes CASSLDREGYNEQFF.

CDR3 DNA: TGTGCCAGCAGCGTAGGCGGGGAGACCCAGTACTTC. Translating it yields CASSVGGETQYF. The chain carries TRBV9 and TRBJ2-5; D is possibly TRBD2 (5 bases). From germline, CDR1 is SGDLS and CDR2 YYNGEE. V lost 0 bases, J lost 5 bases, and 5 bases lay in between. The CDR3 has 12 amino acids. Drawing the rest from reference TRBV9 and TRBJ2-5, the complete variable domain is DSGVTQTPKHLITATGQRVTLRCSPRSGDLSVYWYQQSLDQGLQFLIQYYNGEERAKGNILERFSAQQFPDLHSELNLSSLELGDSALYFCASSVGGETQYFGPGTRLLVL.

This clone was seen only once. The V call is TRBV20-1, the J call TRBJ2-7; 7 nucleotides line up with TRBD1. Germline-derived CDR1 and CDR2 are DFQATT and SNEGSKA (reference sequence). The V gene end was trimmed by 5 bases and the J gene end by 4 bases; junction bases not matched to a gene: 11. The CDR3 consists of 14 residues. The CDR3: CSARAGGKSYEQYF. DNA of the CDR3: TGCAGTGCTCGTGCAGGGGGTAAATCGTACGAGCAGTACTTC.

J is TRBJ2-7 and V is TRBV3-1 (or the pseudogene TRBV3-2); possible D gene TRBD2, 5 bases. The CDR3 has 14 residues. Trimming cost V 4 bases and J 5 bases, with 15 bases left between them. In germline, CDR1 is LGHDT, CDR2 YNNKEL (reference sequence). CDR3 nucleotide sequence: TGTGCCAGCAGCCCCCGGGGAGTCCAAGACGAGCAGTACTTC. It translates to CASSPRGVQDEQYF.

This sequence joins TRBV28 and TRBJ2-7; D perhaps matches TRBD2 (5 bases). Germline V gene lookup returns CDR1 MDHEN and CDR2 SYDVKM. V gave up 7 bases and J gave up 6 bases, with 22 bases separating them. The CDR3 consists of 15 residues. This chain's CDR3 is CASTSPVGRDIEQYF. DNA of the CDR3: TGTGCCAGCACCTCACCGGTGGGGAGAGATATCGAGCAGTACTTC.

V usage is TRBV5-1 and J usage is TRBJ2-3; D may be TRBD1 (5 bases). Trimming took off 0 bases at V and 0 bases at J, with 8 bases between the two ends. This CDR3 has 15 residues. Germline V lookup: CDR1 SGHRS, CDR2 YFSETQ. The CDR3 protein is CASSLAQGSTDTQYF. CDR3 DNA sequence: TGCGCCAGCAGCTTGGCCCAGGGTAGCACAGATACGCAGTATTTT.

V is TRBV6-2 or TRBV6-3 and J is TRBJ1-1; no clear D. CDR1 is MNHEY, CDR2 SVGEGT, per germline. There are 13 residues in the CDR3. Trimming took off 5 bases at V and 6 bases at J, with 13 bases between the two ends. CDR3 region: CASSDTEAAEAFF. The CDR3 DNA is TGTGCCAGCAGTGATACCGAGGCGGCTGAAGCTTTCTTT.

The chain recombines TRBV6-5 with TRBJ1-1; D is perhaps TRBD1 (6 bases). There are 13 residues in the CDR3. V shed 11 bases and J shed 5 bases, with 18 bases lying between them. Germline CDR1 is MNHEY and CDR2 is SVGAGI. The CDR3 DNA reads TGTGCCGTGATAGACAGGCTAGGGACTGAAGCTTTCTTT. Translating gives CAVIDRLGTEAFF.

The chain has TRBV6-2 or TRBV6-3 and TRBJ1-5; 7 positions match TRBD1. This CDR3 is 15 amino acids long. Trimming at V came to 5 bases and at J to 6 bases, leaving 10 bases not matched to a gene. Germline V gene sequence: CDR1 MNHEY, CDR2 SVGEGT. Written as DNA, the CDR3 is TGTGCCAGCAGTACCGGGACAGCCCGGAGTCAGCCCCAGCATTTT. This sequence encodes CASSTGTARSQPQHF.

The gene calls are TRBV5-5 and TRBJ2-5, with 9 nucleotides matching TRBD1. V shed 0 bases, J shed 4 bases, and the junction held 7 bases outside the gene matches. The CDR3 runs 16 residues. Per the germline V gene, CDR1 is SGHKS and CDR2 is YYEKEE (reference sequence). The CDR3 protein is CASSLADRGIVETQYF. The CDR3 DNA is TGTGCCAGCAGCTTGGCGGACAGGGGAATAGTAGAGACCCAGTACTTC.

The chain is built from TRBV6-1 and TRBJ2-5, with TRBD1 matching 9 bases. The CDR3 has 16 residues. Germline V lookup: CDR1 MNHNS, CDR2 SASEGT. V trimming: 4 bases; J trimming: 4 bases; junction bases outside the gene matches: 10. The CDR3 coding sequence is TGTGCCAGCAGTGCCTCGCCGGGACAGGGACCAGAGACCCAGTACTTC. Its protein product is CASSASPGQGPETQYF.

The chain joins TRBV27 to TRBJ1-2, with 7 bases that match TRBD1. V trimming: 4 bases; J trimming: 6 bases; junction bases outside the gene matches: 8. Germline assignment: CDR1 MNHEY and CDR2 SMNVEV (reference sequence). The CDR3 runs to 14 residues. The CDR3 is CASSSLTGPNGYTF. The CDR3 region has the DNA TGTGCCAGCAGTTCCCTGACAGGGCCCAATGGCTACACCTTC.

The chain combines TRBV2 with TRBJ2-2, with 11 positions matching TRBD2. There are 15 residues in the CDR3. The V gene's germline CDR1 is SNHLY and CDR2 FYNNEI. Trimming removed 6 bases from V and 5 bases from J; junction bases left unmatched: 5. DNA for the CDR3: TGTGCCAGCAGGACGGGACTAGCGGTTACCGGGGAGCTGTTTTTT. Its translation: CASRTGLAVTGELFF. The variable domain in full, completed from reference TRBV2 and TRBJ2-2, reads EPEVTQTPSHQVTQMGQEVILRCVPISNHLYFYWYRQILGQKVEFLVSFYNNEISEKSEIFDDQFSVERPDGSNFTLKIRSTKLEDSAMYFCASRTGLAVTGELFFGEGSRLTVL.

This clone was seen a few times. The rearrangement uses TRBV15 and TRBJ1-5; D is ambiguous. This CDR3 comprises 17 residues. Germline CDR1 LNHNV, CDR2 YYDKDF (reference sequence). V was trimmed by 2 bases and J by 6 bases, leaving 20 bases between them. The CDR3 here is CATSRNWRETTSQPQHF. DNA for the CDR3: TGTGCCACCAGCAGAAATTGGAGGGAAACGACGAGTCAGCCCCAGCATTTT.

This chain joins TRBV4-3 and TRBJ2-7; no clear D. The CDR3 loop spans 16 amino acids. The germline gives CDR1 LGHNA, CDR2 YSLEER. Trimming shortened V by 1 base and J by 3 bases, and 16 bases separated the two germline ends. This CDR3 is CASSQGLVGVSYEQYF. The CDR3 coding sequence is TGCGCCAGCAGCCAAGGGTTGGTAGGAGTAAGCTACGAGCAGTACTTC.